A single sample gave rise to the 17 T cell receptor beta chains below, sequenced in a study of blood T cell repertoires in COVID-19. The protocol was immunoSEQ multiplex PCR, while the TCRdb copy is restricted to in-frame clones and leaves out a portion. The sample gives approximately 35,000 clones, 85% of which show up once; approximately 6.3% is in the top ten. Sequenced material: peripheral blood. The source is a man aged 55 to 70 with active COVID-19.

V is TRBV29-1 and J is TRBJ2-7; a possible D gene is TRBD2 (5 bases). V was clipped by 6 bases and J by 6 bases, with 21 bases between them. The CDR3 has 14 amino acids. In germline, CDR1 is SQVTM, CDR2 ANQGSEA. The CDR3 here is CSVFDYGSTGEQYF. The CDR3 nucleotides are TGCAGCGTGTTTGACTATGGGTCCACGGGCGAGCAGTACTTC.

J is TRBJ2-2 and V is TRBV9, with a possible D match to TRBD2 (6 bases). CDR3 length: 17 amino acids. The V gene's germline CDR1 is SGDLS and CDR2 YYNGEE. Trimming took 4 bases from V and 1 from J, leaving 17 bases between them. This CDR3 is CASSPSWKAGNTGELFF. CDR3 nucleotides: TGTGCCAGCAGCCCGTCCTGGAAAGCGGGGAACACCGGGGAGCTGTTTTTT.

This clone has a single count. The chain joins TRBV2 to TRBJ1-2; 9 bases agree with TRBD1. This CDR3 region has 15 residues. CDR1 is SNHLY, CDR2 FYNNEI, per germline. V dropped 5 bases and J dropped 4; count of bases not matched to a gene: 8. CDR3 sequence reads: CASSSSGTGSYGYTF. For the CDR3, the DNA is TGTGCCAGCAGTTCATCCGGGACAGGGTCCTATGGCTACACCTTC.

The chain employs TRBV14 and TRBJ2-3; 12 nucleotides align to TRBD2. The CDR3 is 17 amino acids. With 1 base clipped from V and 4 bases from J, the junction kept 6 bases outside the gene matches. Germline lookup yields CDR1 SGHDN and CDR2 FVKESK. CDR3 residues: CASSQARLAGDADTQYF. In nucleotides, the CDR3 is TGTGCCAGCAGCCAAGCCCGACTAGCGGGAGACGCAGATACGCAGTATTTT. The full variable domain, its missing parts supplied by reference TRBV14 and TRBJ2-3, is EAGVTQFPSHSVIEKGQTVTLRCDPISGHDNLYWYRRVMGKEIKFLLHFVKESKQDESGMPNNRFLAERTGGTYSTLKVQPAELEDSGVYFCASSQARLAGDADTQYFGPGTRLTVL.

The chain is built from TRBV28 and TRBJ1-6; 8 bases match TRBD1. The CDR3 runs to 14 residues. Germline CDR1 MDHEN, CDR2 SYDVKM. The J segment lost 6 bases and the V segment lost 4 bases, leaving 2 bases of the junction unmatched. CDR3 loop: CASSSGQVNSPLHF. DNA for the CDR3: TGTGCCAGCAGTTCGGGACAGGTTAATTCACCCCTCCACTTT.

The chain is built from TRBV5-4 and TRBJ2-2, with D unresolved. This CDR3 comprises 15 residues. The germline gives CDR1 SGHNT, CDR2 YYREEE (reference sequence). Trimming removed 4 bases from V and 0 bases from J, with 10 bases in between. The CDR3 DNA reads TGTGCCAGCAGCACAACCGTCTCGAACACCGGGGAGCTGTTTTTT. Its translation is CASSTTVSNTGELFF.

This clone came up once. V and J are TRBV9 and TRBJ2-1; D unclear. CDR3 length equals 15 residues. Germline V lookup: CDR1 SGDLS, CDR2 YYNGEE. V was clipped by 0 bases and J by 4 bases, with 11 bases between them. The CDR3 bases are TGTGCCAGCAGCGTAGATTCGGGTGGGTACAATGAGCAGTTCTTC. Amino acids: CASSVDSGGYNEQFF.

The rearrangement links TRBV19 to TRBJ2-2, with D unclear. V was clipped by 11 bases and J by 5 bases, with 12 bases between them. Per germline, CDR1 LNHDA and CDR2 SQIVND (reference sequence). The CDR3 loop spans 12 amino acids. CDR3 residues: CASHWRTGELFF. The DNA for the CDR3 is TGTGCCTCTCATTGGAGAACCGGGGAGCTGTTTTTT. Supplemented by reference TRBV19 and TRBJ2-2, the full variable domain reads DGGITQSPKYLFRKEGQNVTLSCEQNLNHDAMYWYRQDPGQGLRLIYYSQIVNDFQKGDIAEGYSVSREKKESFPLTVTSAQKNPTAFYLCASHWRTGELFFGEGSRLTVL.

CDR3 coding DNA: TGTGCCAGCAGTTTAAGGGGGAACACAGATACGCAGTATTTT. It specifies CASSLRGNTDTQYF. The chain carries TRBV27 and TRBJ2-3; D may be TRBD1 (6 bases). This CDR3 comprises 14 residues. Trimming pared 2 bases from V and 2 bases from J, leaving 8 bases between. Germline V gene sequence: CDR1 MNHEY, CDR2 SMNVEV (reference sequence).

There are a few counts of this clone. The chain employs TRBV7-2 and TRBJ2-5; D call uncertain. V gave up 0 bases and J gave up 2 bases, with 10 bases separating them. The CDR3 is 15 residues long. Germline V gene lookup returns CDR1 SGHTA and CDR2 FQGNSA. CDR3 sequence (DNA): TGTGCCAGCAGCTTAGCGTTGAGCCGTCAAGAGACCCAGTACTTC. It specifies CASSLALSRQETQYF.

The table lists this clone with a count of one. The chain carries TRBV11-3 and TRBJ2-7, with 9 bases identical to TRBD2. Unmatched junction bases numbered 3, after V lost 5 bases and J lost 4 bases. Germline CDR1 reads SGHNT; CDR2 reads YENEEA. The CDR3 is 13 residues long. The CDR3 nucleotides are TGTGCCAGCAGCCGAACTAGCGGGTACGAGCAGTACGTC. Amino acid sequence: CASSRTSGYEQYV.

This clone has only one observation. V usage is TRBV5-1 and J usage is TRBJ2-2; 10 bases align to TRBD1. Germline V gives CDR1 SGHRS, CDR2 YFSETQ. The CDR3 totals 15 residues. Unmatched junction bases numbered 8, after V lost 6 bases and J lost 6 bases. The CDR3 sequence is CASISGTGASGELFF. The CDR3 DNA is TGCGCCAGCATCTCCGGGACAGGGGCATCCGGGGAGCTGTTTTTT. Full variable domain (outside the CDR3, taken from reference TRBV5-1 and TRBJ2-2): KAGVTQTPRYLIKTRGQQVTLSCSPISGHRSVSWYQQTPGQGLQFLFEYFSETQRNKGNFPGRFSGRQFSNSRSEMNVSTLELGDSALYLCASISGTGASGELFFGEGSRLTVL.

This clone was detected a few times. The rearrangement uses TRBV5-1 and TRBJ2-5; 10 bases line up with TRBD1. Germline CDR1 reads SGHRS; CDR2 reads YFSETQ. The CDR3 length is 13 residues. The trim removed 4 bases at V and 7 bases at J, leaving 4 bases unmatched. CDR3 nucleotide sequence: TGCGCCAGCAGCCTCGGACAGGGGGGGACCCAGTACTTC. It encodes CASSLGQGGTQYF.

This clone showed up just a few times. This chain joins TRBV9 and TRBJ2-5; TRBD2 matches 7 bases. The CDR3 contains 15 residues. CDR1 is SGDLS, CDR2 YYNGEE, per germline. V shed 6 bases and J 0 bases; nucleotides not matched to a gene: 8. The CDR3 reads CASTPAGSYQETQYF. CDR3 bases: TGTGCCAGCACCCCAGCGGGATCGTACCAAGAGACCCAGTACTTC.

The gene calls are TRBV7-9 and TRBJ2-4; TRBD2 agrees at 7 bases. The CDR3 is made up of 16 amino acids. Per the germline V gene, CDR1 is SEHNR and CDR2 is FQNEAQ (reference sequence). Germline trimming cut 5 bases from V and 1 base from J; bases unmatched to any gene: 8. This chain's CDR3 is CASSPRLAGAKNIQYF. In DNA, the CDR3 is TGTGCCAGCAGCCCACGACTAGCCGGTGCCAAAAACATTCAGTACTTC.

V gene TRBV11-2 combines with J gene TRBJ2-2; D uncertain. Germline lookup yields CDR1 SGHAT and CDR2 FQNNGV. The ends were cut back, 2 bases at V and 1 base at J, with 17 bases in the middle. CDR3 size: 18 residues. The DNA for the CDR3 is TGTGCCAGCAGCTTAAGCCCCTCGATTCTTAGGAACACCGGGGAGCTGTTTTTT. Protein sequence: CASSLSPSILRNTGELFF.

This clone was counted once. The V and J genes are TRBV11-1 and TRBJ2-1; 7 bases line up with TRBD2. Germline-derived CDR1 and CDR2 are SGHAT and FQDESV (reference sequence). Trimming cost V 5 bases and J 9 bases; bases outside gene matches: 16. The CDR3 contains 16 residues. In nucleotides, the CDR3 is TGTGCCAGCAGCCCTAGTAGACTATCAGGCGGGGGTGAGCAGTTCTTC. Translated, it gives CASSPSRLSGGGEQFF.